Detailed here is one T cell receptor beta chain. Its antigen is unidentified. These data come from a study of shared clonotypes between healthy human individuals. Overall study: Donor ages ranged 18 to 49 years: a couple of women, a few men. Findings of the study overall: Apart from blood, nothing was sampled; tissue repertoires likely differ. Naive subsets typically showed greater estimated richness than memory subsets.

In the source study's methods: Because ImmunoSEQ provided only junction sequences with no quality scores, the filtering differed. Sequenced by immunoSEQ multiplex PCR; TCRdb stores in-frame clones only, minus some. The D gene and trimming were derived from the DNA, and the V and J assignments and clone size from that table. The data show around 1.1 million clones, approximately 80% seen once. CDR3 length: 15 residues. Germline V lookup: CDR1 SGDLS, CDR2 YYNGEE. V shed 3 bases and J 5 bases; nucleotides not matched to a gene: 6. The sequence came from a man aged 18-30 years in good health. Some clones in this sample may be carry-over from other donors' samples. Sequencing input: memory CD4+ T cells from PBMCs. The sample's subset: CD45RA-negative fraction. The J gene is TRBJ1-2, the V gene TRBV9, with TRBD1 matching over 11 bases. In DNA, the CDR3 is TGTGCCAGCAGCGCGCCGGGACAGGGGGGATATGGCTACACCTTC. It is translated as CASSAPGQGGYGYTF.